This paragraph covers one TCR beta chain sequence. Other DNA sequences in the sample encode the same CDR3. The sample comes from a study of shared clonotypes between healthy human individuals. This CDR3 is 14 amino acids long. Germline CDR1 SGHRS, CDR2 YFSETQ. V shed 2 bases, J shed 4 bases, and the junction held 4 bases outside the gene matches. Execution of the assay was at deep level. Here immunoSEQ multiplex PCR was the method, and the copy in TCRdb shows in-frame clones only, minus some. The repertoire includes approximately 2.5 million clones, roughly 92% of them detected once, and roughly 0.14% sits in the top ten.

The sample taken for sequencing was naive CD4+ T cells sorted from blood. Subset in this sample: CD45RA+ positively selected. V is TRBV5-1 and J is TRBJ2-5; 8 nucleotides line up with TRBD1. This TCR came from a man younger than 35 in good health. In DNA, the CDR3 is TGCGCCAGCAGCTTCGGACAGGGAGGAGAGACCCAGTACTTC. This encodes CASSFGQGGETQYF.